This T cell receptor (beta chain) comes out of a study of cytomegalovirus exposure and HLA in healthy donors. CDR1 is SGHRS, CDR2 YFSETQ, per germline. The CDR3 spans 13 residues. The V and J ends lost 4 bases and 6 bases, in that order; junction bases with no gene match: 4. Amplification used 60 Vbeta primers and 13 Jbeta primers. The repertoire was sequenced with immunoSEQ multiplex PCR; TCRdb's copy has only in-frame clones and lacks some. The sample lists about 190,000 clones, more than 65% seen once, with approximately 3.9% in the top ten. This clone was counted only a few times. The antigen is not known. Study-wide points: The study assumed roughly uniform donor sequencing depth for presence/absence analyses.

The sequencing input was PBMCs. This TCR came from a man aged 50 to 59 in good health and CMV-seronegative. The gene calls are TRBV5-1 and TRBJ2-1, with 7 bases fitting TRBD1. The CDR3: CASSLTGVNEQFF. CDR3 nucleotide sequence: TGCGCCAGCAGCCTTACAGGGGTCAATGAGCAGTTCTTC.